These T cell receptor beta chains were read from a single sample in a study of shared clonotypes between healthy human individuals. Sequencing was performed with immunoSEQ multiplex PCR; in TCRdb, only in-frame clones are kept and a portion is missing. The sample has roughly 200,000 clones, 65% to 80% seen once. The sequenced sample consisted of memory CD4+ T cells sorted from blood. The source is a young man in good health. Each CDR3 is given with its conserved first and last residue. D genes are given only for firm matches. Clone size is given for some rows only: seen once, a few or many times, or a class if the clone is expanded.

>TRBJ1-5|-|TRBV11-2|-
CASSIGLDRPQHF
TGTGCCAGCAGCATCGGGCTAGATCGGCCCCAGCATTTT
>TRBJ2-3|few|TRBV2|TRBD2
CASTPAGGADTQYF
TGTGCCAGCACCCCAGCGGGAGGCGCAGATACGCAGTATTTT
>TRBJ2-1|few|TRBV27|TRBD2
CASSPPGLAGYNEQFF
TGTGCCAGCAGCCCTCCTGGACTAGCGGGCTACAATGAGCAGTTCTTC
>TRBJ1-1|once|TRBV4-3|TRBD1
CASSQATGVVNTEAFF
TGCGCCAGCAGCCAAGCAACAGGGGTGGTGAACACTGAAGCTTTCTTT
>TRBJ2-1|few|TRBV5-1|-
CASRDVNNEQFF
TGCGCCAGCAGGGACGTAAACAATGAGCAGTTCTTC
>TRBJ2-7|-|TRBV11-3|TRBD1
CASSLGQGLLYEQYF
TGTGCCAGCAGCCTCGGACAGGGGTTGTTGTACGAGCAGTACTTC
>TRBJ2-7|-|TRBV7-2|-
CASSLTVLSYEQYF
TGTGCCAGCAGCTTAACTGTCCTTTCCTACGAGCAGTACTTC
>TRBJ2-7|-|TRBV28|-
CASSLSGLLYEQYF
TGTGCCAGCAGCCTCTCGGGACTTCTTTACGAGCAGTACTTC
>TRBJ2-6|-|TRBV27|-
CASSLSMYDRISSGANVLTF
TGTGCCAGCAGTTTATCGATGTACGACAGGATTAGCTCTGGGGCCAACGTCCTGACTTTC
>TRBJ1-5|-|TRBV28|-
CASSPHHQGFGFQPQHF
TGTGCCAGCAGTCCACATCACCAGGGATTTGGTTTTCAGCCCCAGCATTTT
>TRBJ2-7|-|TRBV28|-
CASSSPGTARIYEQYF
TGTGCCAGCAGTTCCCCGGGGACGGCTAGGATCTACGAGCAGTACTTC
>TRBJ2-1|-|TRBV5-4|-
CASSLGVVYEQFF
TGTGCCAGCAGCTTGGGTGTGGTCTATGAGCAGTTCTTC
>TRBJ1-2|-|TRBV28|-
CASPDHTF
TGTGCCAGCCCGGACCACACCTTC
>TRBJ2-3|once|TRBV18|-
CASSPAIALSTDTQYF
TGTGCCAGCTCACCAGCCATAGCGTTAAGCACAGATACGCAGTATTTT
>TRBJ1-5|few|TRBV19|TRBD1
CASRGQGNSNQPQHF
TGTGCCAGTAGGGGACAGGGTAATAGCAATCAGCCCCAGCATTTT
>TRBJ1-5|-|TRBV11-1|-
CASSLDMTGGVGNQPQHF
TGTGCCAGCAGCTTAGATATGACGGGGGGGGTAGGCAATCAGCCCCAGCATTTT
>TRBJ2-7|few|TRBV5-1|-
CASSQGGSGSYEQYF
TGCGCCAGCAGCCAGGGCGGATCAGGCTCCTACGAGCAGTACTTC
>TRBJ2-5|-|TRBV29-1|-
CSVLATQETQYF
TGCAGCGTGCTAGCGACCCAAGAGACCCAGTACTTC
>TRBJ2-3|-|TRBV28|-
CASSLSGAWAVGTDTQYF
TGTGCCAGCAGTTTATCGGGCGCGTGGGCAGTGGGCACAGATACGCAGTATTTT
>TRBJ2-3|-|TRBV11-2|-
CASSFSLTDSHTDTQYF
TGTGCCAGCAGCTTCTCTCTTACGGACAGCCACACAGATACGCAGTATTTT
>TRBJ2-3|-|TRBV11-2|-
CASSLSGDTQYF
TGTGCCAGCAGCTTATCCGGGGATACGCAGTATTTT
>TRBJ2-5|-|TRBV28|-
CASSFYPAGGETQYF
TGTGCCAGCAGTTTTTATCCAGCGGGTGGCGAGACCCAGTACTTC
>TRBJ2-1|-|TRBV6-5|TRBD2
CASSQREAQFF
TGTGCCAGCAGTCAACGGGAGGCGCAGTTCTTC
>TRBJ2-1|-|TRBV6-5|-
CASRLGPPVNEQFF
TGTGCCAGCCGTCTTGGTCCCCCAGTTAATGAGCAGTTCTTC
>TRBJ1-2|-|TRBV6-5|TRBD1
CASIRAGGENYGYTF
TGTGCCAGCATACGCGCAGGGGGGGAGAACTATGGCTACACCTTC
>TRBJ1-1|-|TRBV11-2|-
CASSLWARGEAFF
TGTGCCAGCAGCTTATGGGCGAGAGGTGAAGCTTTCTTT
>TRBJ2-3|few|TRBV5-4|-
CASRRDTDTQYF
TGTGCCAGCCGGCGGGACACAGATACGCAGTATTTT
>TRBJ1-1|-|TRBV25-1|TRBD1
CASSGYEQGIMNTEAFF
TGTGCCAGCAGTGGGTACGAACAGGGGATTATGAACACTGAAGCTTTCTTT
>TRBJ2-7|once|TRBV7-9|-
CASSPGGTAYEQYF
TGTGCCAGCAGCCCAGGCGGGACAGCGTACGAGCAGTACTTC
>TRBJ2-7|many|TRBV18|-
CASSPIQGAEQYF
TGTGCCAGCTCACCTATTCAGGGCGCCGAGCAGTACTTC
>TRBJ2-1|many|TRBV11-3|TRBD2
CASSLGEAGVGNEQFF
TGTGCCAGCAGCTTAGGAGAGGCGGGAGTAGGCAATGAGCAGTTCTTC
>TRBJ2-1|-|TRBV27|TRBD2
CASSSRLAGVRSEQFF
TGTGCCAGCAGTTCCCGACTAGCGGGAGTGAGGAGTGAGCAGTTCTTC
>TRBJ1-1|-|TRBV19|-
CASSPSLDTLRAEAFF
TGTGCCAGTAGTCCCTCCCTGGACACCCTCAGGGCTGAAGCTTTCTTT
>TRBJ2-1|-|TRBV10-1|-
CASSEGGGGGRRDEQFF
TGCGCCAGCAGTGAGGGGGGAGGGGGCGGTCGTAGAGATGAGCAGTTCTTC
>TRBJ2-7|-|TRBV5-4|TRBD1
CASSLGGTGGYEQYF
TGTGCCAGCAGCTTGGGCGGGACAGGGGGTTACGAGCAGTACTTC
>TRBJ2-1|-|TRBV4-3|-
CASSQDKGGTGSARNEQFF
TGCGCCAGCAGCCAAGATAAAGGTGGAACCGGGAGCGCCCGGAATGAGCAGTTCTTC
>TRBJ2-7|few|TRBV5-5|TRBD2
CASTLLAGGPYEQYF
TGTGCCAGCACCTTGCTAGCGGGAGGCCCCTACGAGCAGTACTTC
>TRBJ2-5|many|TRBV7-9|-
CASSYRDKGAVGETQYF
TGTGCCAGCAGTTACAGGGACAAGGGTGCTGTAGGGGAGACCCAGTACTTC
>TRBJ2-1|-|TRBV25-1|TRBD2
CASSNPGLATNEQFF
TGTGCCAGCAGCAACCCGGGACTAGCGACCAATGAGCAGTTCTTC
>TRBJ2-2|-|TRBV9|-
CASREMGHTGELFF
TGTGCCAGCAGGGAGATGGGCCACACCGGGGAGCTGTTTTTT
>TRBJ2-5|-|TRBV28|-
CASSSYQETQYF
TGTGCCAGCAGTTCCTACCAAGAGACCCAGTACTTC
>TRBJ1-5|-|TRBV27|-
CASSLRTDSRNRPQHF
TGTGCCAGCAGTTTGCGGACGGACAGCCGAAATCGGCCCCAGCATTTT
>TRBJ1-2|few|TRBV7-2|TRBD1
CASSPTRQGRNGYTF
TGTGCCAGCAGCCCGACCAGACAGGGGAGGAATGGCTACACCTTC
>TRBJ2-2|-|TRBV7-8|TRBD2
CASSFGLAGTGELFF
TGTGCCAGCAGCTTTGGACTAGCGGGGACCGGGGAGCTGTTTTTT